The next 31 T cell receptor beta chains were all read from a single sample in a study of post-analysis software for immune sequencing data. Unique-molecular-identifier-tagged TCR beta cDNA libraries were used. TCRdb recomputed calls from the PCR reads with MiXCR, one row per CDR3 protein. The table lists hundreds of thousands of distinct CDR3 sequences, 55% to 70% of them singletons, with around 11% in the top ten. No antigens are known for them. Study-level points and caveats: Patients showed TRBV5-6, TRBV5-1 and TRBV20-1 among 4 or 5 TRBV segments more frequent than in controls.

Material for sequencing was blood. These receptors were obtained from a girl aged 2-15 years with multiple sclerosis.

The chain combines TRBV20-1 with TRBJ2-1; 8 bases match TRBD2. This CDR3 spans 16 amino acids. J was trimmed by 10 bases and V by 3 bases; bases with no gene match: 17. Germline V gene data show CDR1 as DFQATT and CDR2 as SNEGSKA (reference sequence). The CDR3 is CSASGAGGSLANEQFF. The CDR3 bases are TGCAGTGCTAGTGGGGCGGGAGGAAGTCTTGCCAACGAGCAGTTCTTC.

This CDR3 reads CASSSTREAGAYEQYF. The CDR3 nucleotides read TGCGCCAGCAGCTCTACGAGGGAAGCGGGGGCCTACGAGCAGTACTTC. The rearrangement uses TRBV5-1 and TRBJ2-7; TRBD2 aligns across 8 bases. J gave up 2 bases and V 3 bases, and 10 bases lay outside the gene matches. The CDR3 runs 16 residues. Germline CDR1 SGHRS, CDR2 YFSETQ.

This clonotype turned up a few times. The chain employs TRBV11-2 and TRBJ2-1; D perhaps matches TRBD1 (5 bases). Germline CDR1 reads SGHAT; CDR2 reads FQNNGV. The CDR3 spans 14 residues. V lost 7 bases to trimming and J lost 5 bases, with 15 bases between them. The CDR3 region is CASTRWQGNNEQFF. As DNA, the CDR3 is TGTGCCAGCACCAGATGGCAGGGAAACAATGAGCAGTTCTTC. The entire variable domain, with the rest obtained from reference TRBV11-2 and TRBJ2-1, is as follows: EAGVAQSPRYKIIEKRQSVAFWCNPISGHATLYWYQQILGQGPKLLIQFQNNGVVDDSQLPKDRFSAERLKGVDSTLKIQPAKLEDSAVYLCASTRWQGNNEQFFGPGTRLTVL.

This clonotype has more than one count but fewer than ten. The chain has TRBV10-3 and TRBJ2-1, with 7 bases identical to TRBD2. The ends lost 0 bases at V and 8 bases at J; junction bases unmatched: 10. The CDR3 has 16 residues. Germline V gene data show CDR1 as ENHRY and CDR2 as SYGVKD. The CDR3 DNA reads as TGTGCCATCAGTGAGTCGGGCGGGGGAATACAATATGAGCAGTTCTTC. It encodes CAISESGGGIQYEQFF.

This chain uses TRBV29-1 with TRBJ2-1, with 8 bases lining up with TRBD1. CDR1 is SQVTM, CDR2 ANQGSEA, per germline. Losses at the gene ends were 5 bases for V and 0 bases for J; bases not matched to a gene: 6. The CDR3 sequence is 15 residues long. CDR3 coding DNA: TGCAGCGTTTCCGCCGGGACAGGCTCCTACAATGAGCAGTTCTTC. Translation gives CSVSAGTGSYNEQFF.

This chain connects TRBV20-1 to TRBJ2-3; D remains unclear. CDR1 DFQATT and CDR2 SNEGSKA come from the germline V gene (reference sequence). V lost 5 bases and J 4 bases, leaving 19 bases between the germline ends. The CDR3 contains 15 residues. The CDR3 DNA reads as TGCAGTGCTTTAGCCATAGCCGGGTCGCCAGATACGCAGTATTTT. Translating gives CSALAIAGSPDTQYF.

The genes are TRBV29-1 and TRBJ2-1, with TRBD2 matching 9 bases. Germline V gene lookup returns CDR1 SQVTM and CDR2 ANQGSEA. The V gene end was trimmed by 7 bases and the J gene end by 4 bases; junction bases not matched to a gene: 8. The CDR3 length is 14 residues. The CDR3 reads CSAVSGGLYNEQFF. The CDR3 DNA is TGCAGCGCCGTTAGCGGGGGCCTTTACAATGAGCAGTTCTTC.

This rearrangement joins TRBV28 to TRBJ2-7, with 10 bases matching TRBD1. J gave up 6 bases and V 5 bases, and 13 bases lay outside the gene matches. The CDR3 extends over 16 amino acids. Germline V gene data show CDR1 as MDHEN and CDR2 as SYDVKM. The chain's CDR3 is CASSPNPRDRGREQYF. The CDR3 DNA reads TGTGCCAGCAGTCCAAACCCCCGGGACAGGGGTCGCGAGCAGTACTTC.

V is TRBV19 and J is TRBJ2-5, with D unresolved. The V and J ends lost 5 bases and 4 bases respectively, with 11 bases between them. Germline loops: CDR1 LNHDA, CDR2 SQIVND (reference sequence). This CDR3 is built from 13 residues. This CDR3 reads CASSWVSSETQYF. The CDR3 DNA sequence: TGTGCCAGTAGTTGGGTCTCTTCAGAGACCCAGTACTTC. Together with reference TRBV19 and TRBJ2-5, the CDR3 gives the full variable domain: DGGITQSPKYLFRKEGQNVTLSCEQNLNHDAMYWYRQDPGQGLRLIYYSQIVNDFQKGDIAEGYSVSREKKESFPLTVTSAQKNPTAFYLCASSWVSSETQYFGPGTRLLVL.

The chain uses TRBV7-3 and TRBJ2-1; TRBD2 matches 13 bases. After removal of 0 bases from V and 7 bases from J, the junction contained 6 bases not matched to a gene. CDR1 and CDR2 from the germline V gene are SGHTA and FQGTGA. The CDR3 is 17 amino acids. The CDR3 DNA is TGTGCCAGCAGCTTAACGATCGGACTAGCGGGAGATAATGAGCAGTTCTTC. As protein: CASSLTIGLAGDNEQFF. Variable domain in full (rest from reference TRBV7-3 and TRBJ2-1): GAGVSQTPSNKVTEKGKYVELRCDPISGHTALYWYRQSLGQGPEFLIYFQGTGAADDSGLPNDRFFAVRPEGSVSTLKIQRTERGDSAVYLCASSLTIGLAGDNEQFFGPGTRLTVL.

The rearrangement links TRBV7-9 to TRBJ2-1; perhaps TRBD1 as D (8 bases). The germline V and J ends were trimmed by 5 bases and 2 bases, with 19 bases remaining between them. The CDR3 is 17 amino acids. Germline V gene sequence: CDR1 SEHNR, CDR2 FQNEAQ (reference sequence). The CDR3 sequence is CASSQGAVLAAYNEQFF. The CDR3 bases are TGTGCCAGCAGCCAGGGGGCTGTGCTAGCGGCCTACAATGAGCAGTTCTTC.

This chain joins TRBV5-1 and TRBJ2-7; 8 nucleotides match TRBD1. The CDR3 loop spans 15 amino acids. Germline-derived CDR1 and CDR2 are SGHRS and YFSETQ. The trim removed 1 base at V and 3 bases at J, leaving 6 bases unmatched. The chain's CDR3 is CASSLFNRGDYEQYF. Written as DNA, the CDR3 is TGCGCCAGCAGCTTGTTTAACAGGGGGGACTACGAGCAGTACTTC.

The table lists this clonotype with a few counts. The rearrangement links TRBV12-3 or TRBV12-4 to TRBJ1-6, with D uncertain. This CDR3 comprises 15 residues. Trimming took 3 bases from V and 2 from J, leaving 8 bases between them. This CDR3 is CASSFERAYNSPLHF. The DNA of the CDR3 is TGTGCCAGCAGTTTTGAAAGGGCCTATAATTCACCCCTCCACTTT.

The V and J genes are TRBV20-1 and TRBJ1-6, with unresolved D. The CDR3 has 15 residues. V was trimmed by 3 bases and J by 6 bases, leaving 15 bases between them. Germline loops: CDR1 DFQATT, CDR2 SNEGSKA (reference sequence). The CDR3: CSARNAGSPNSPLHF. The CDR3 nucleotides are TGCAGTGCTAGGAACGCCGGCAGCCCTAATTCACCCCTCCACTTT.

This sequence joins TRBV7-2 and TRBJ2-3, with D possibly TRBD1 on 6 matching bases. The CDR3 consists of 16 residues. Germline CDR1 and CDR2: SGHTA and FQGNSA. Trimming took 4 bases from V and 3 from J, leaving 17 bases between them. DNA for the CDR3: TGTGCCAGCAGCTCCCAAACAGGGTTGCGGACAGATACGCAGTATTTT. It yields the protein CASSSQTGLRTDTQYF.

The chain recombines TRBV4-1 with TRBJ2-7; 9 bases map to TRBD2. The length of the CDR3 is 16 residues. Germline V CDR1 and CDR2: MGHRA, YSYEKL. V shed 0 bases and J 2 bases; nucleotides not matched to a gene: 5. The chain's CDR3 is CASSQDRLAGPYEQYF. CDR3 coding DNA: TGCGCCAGCAGCCAAGATAGGCTAGCGGGGCCCTACGAGCAGTACTTC.

The chain recombines TRBV20-1 with TRBJ1-3; no clear D. CDR1 DFQATT and CDR2 SNEGSKA come from the germline V gene (reference sequence). V lost 0 bases and J lost 4, with 13 bases in between. CDR3 length: 15 amino acids. In DNA form, the CDR3 reads TGCAGTGCTAGAGATTTCGCTGCCTCGGGAAACACCATATATTTT. Encoded protein: CSARDFAASGNTIYF.

V gene TRBV7-3 combines with J gene TRBJ2-1; no reliable D call. Per germline, CDR1 SGHTA and CDR2 FQGTGA. This CDR3 spans 15 amino acids. V lost 1 base, J lost 7 bases, and 14 bases lay in between. The CDR3 here is CASSLIGKLRNEQFF. The DNA of the CDR3 is TGTGCCAGCAGCTTAATAGGGAAGTTAAGGAATGAGCAGTTCTTC.

The chain links TRBV20-1 to TRBJ1-2; 7 nucleotides agree with TRBD1. With V trimmed by 6 bases and J by 4 bases, 11 bases remained unmatched. Germline loops: CDR1 DFQATT, CDR2 SNEGSKA (reference sequence). The CDR3 is 14 residues long. Written as DNA, the CDR3 is TGCAGTGCCACACGACAGGGTGACATCTATGGCTACACCTTC. This gives the protein CSATRQGDIYGYTF.

The rearrangement links TRBV4-1 to TRBJ2-5; possible D gene TRBD1, 6 bases. CDR3 length: 14 residues. V was cut by 1 base and J by 7 bases, with 13 bases left in between. The germline CDR1 and CDR2 sequences are MGHRA and YSYEKL. The CDR3 sequence: CASSQVQGEGTQYF. The CDR3 DNA reads as TGCGCCAGCAGCCAAGTACAGGGTGAGGGGACCCAGTACTTC.

V is TRBV9 and J is TRBJ2-4; tentative D call: TRBD2 (6 bases). The J call may be incorrect, as the DNA end agrees better with TRBJ2-7. Germline V gene data show CDR1 as SGDLS and CDR2 as YYNGEE. CDR3 length equals 17 residues. This CDR3 reads CASSPFDYEGRRREQYF. CDR3 nucleotides: TGTGCCAGCAGCCCCTTCGATTATGAGGGGAGGAGACGCGAGCAGTACTTC.

The rearrangement joins TRBV6-2 or TRBV6-3 to TRBJ1-5; a possible D gene is TRBD1 (5 bases). With 0 bases removed from V and 5 bases from J, the gap between germline ends came to 26 bases. The germline gives CDR1 MNHEY, CDR2 SVGEGT. The CDR3 contains 20 residues. The CDR3 region is CASSYSRGDPVNMEHQPQHF. The CDR3 coding sequence is TGTGCCAGCAGTTACTCGAGAGGGGACCCCGTCAATATGGAGCATCAGCCCCAGCATTTT.

This clonotype was seen more than once but under ten times. V and J are TRBV5-6 and TRBJ2-4; D is possibly TRBD1 or TRBD2 (5 bases each). The CDR3 is 12 residues long. The V end lost 4 bases, the J end lost 5 bases, and 7 bases lay between the germline ends. Germline loops: CDR1 SGHDT, CDR2 YYEEEE. The CDR3 protein is CASSQGQNIQYF. The CDR3 coding sequence is TGTGCCAGCAGCCAGGGACAAAACATTCAGTACTTC.

This clonotype was observed a few times. The chain is built from TRBV6-2 or TRBV6-3 and TRBJ2-1, with a possible D match to TRBD1 (6 bases). Per the germline V gene, CDR1 is MNHEY and CDR2 is SVGEGT. There are 13 residues in the CDR3. The ends were cut back, 5 bases at V and 4 bases at J, with 9 bases in the middle. Here the CDR3 reads CASSTQGYNEQFF. In DNA form, the CDR3 reads TGTGCCAGCAGTACCCAGGGGTACAATGAGCAGTTCTTC.

V usage is TRBV5-1 and J usage is TRBJ2-7, with 15 bases fitting TRBD2. Germline V gives CDR1 SGHRS, CDR2 YFSETQ. The V and J ends lost 3 bases and 2 bases, in that order; junction bases with no gene match: 6. This CDR3 spans 17 amino acids. The CDR3 nucleotides are TGCGCCAGCAGCTCCGGGACTAGCGGGAGGTCACCCTACGAGCAGTACTTC. Its translation: CASSSGTSGRSPYEQYF.

This clonotype was seen only a few times. V usage is TRBV10-2 and J usage is TRBJ2-7; TRBD2 aligns across 8 bases. The CDR3 has 13 amino acids. Losses at the gene ends were 6 bases for V and 6 bases for J; bases not matched to a gene: 7. Per germline, CDR1 WSHSY and CDR2 SAAADI. The CDR3 DNA follows: TGCGCCAGCAGGGGAGCGGGAGAAGGCGAGCAGTACTTC. Protein product: CASRGAGEGEQYF.

This clonotype was picked up a small number of times. V gene TRBV12-3 or TRBV12-4 combines with J gene TRBJ2-5; 12 positions match TRBD1. V lost 6 bases and J lost 3; bases outside the gene matches: 11. The CDR3 is 17 residues long. CDR3 bases: TGTGCCAGCAGGCTACGACTCGGGACAGGGGGCGAAGAGACCCAGTACTTC. Translated, it gives CASRLRLGTGGEETQYF.

There are a few counts of this clonotype. This rearrangement joins TRBV20-1 to TRBJ2-4; D ambiguous. Trimming removed 0 bases at V and 0 bases at J, with 9 bases between. Germline CDR1 DFQATT, CDR2 SNEGSKA (reference sequence). The CDR3 covers 15 residues. CDR3 sequence: CSARERLLAKNIQYF. DNA for the CDR3: TGCAGTGCTAGAGAACGGCTCCTAGCCAAAAACATTCAGTACTTC.

This chain uses TRBV7-8 with TRBJ2-3; 9 bases are a match to TRBD2. J lost 0 bases, V lost 0 bases, and 10 bases had no gene match. Germline values: CDR1 SGHVS, CDR2 FQNEAQ. The CDR3 extends over 19 amino acids. The CDR3 loop is CASSLARLAEPSSTDTQYF. CDR3 in DNA: TGTGCCAGCAGCTTAGCCAGACTAGCGGAACCCTCTAGCACAGATACGCAGTATTTT.

This clonotype has only a few counts. This sequence joins TRBV5-1 and TRBJ2-6; D not certain. This CDR3 has 15 residues. Germline-derived CDR1 and CDR2 are SGHRS and YFSETQ. Trimming stripped 4 bases from V and 2 bases from J, with 10 bases between. The CDR3 protein is CASSPGPTGANVLTF. CDR3 nucleotides: TGCGCCAGCAGCCCGGGTCCTACTGGGGCCAACGTCCTGACTTTC.

This chain links TRBV12-3 or TRBV12-4 with TRBJ2-1; no clear D gene. Trimming took off 1 base at V and 0 bases at J, with 10 bases between the two ends. The CDR3 runs 16 residues. CDR3 region: CASSLGSPSSYNEQFF. CDR3 nucleotides: TGTGCCAGCAGTTTAGGGTCACCGAGCTCCTACAATGAGCAGTTCTTC.